Shown below are 17 T cell receptor beta chains from a single sample sequenced in a study of blood T cell repertoires in COVID-19. Sequencing was performed with immunoSEQ multiplex PCR; in TCRdb, only in-frame clones are kept and a portion is missing. The profile covers roughly 280,000 clones, with about nine tenths appearing a single time and about 2.2% taken by the ten largest. Sequences were obtained from peripheral blood. The receptors originated from a woman in her fifties or sixties who had recovered from COVID-19.

This chain links TRBV14 with TRBJ1-4, with D hard to call. The CDR3 sequence is 15 residues long. Germline V gene lookup returns CDR1 SGHDN and CDR2 FVKESK. The V end was cut by 2 bases, the J end by 7 bases, with 14 bases between. DNA for the CDR3: TGTGCCAGCAGCCAAACCGGGGTTCGGGTTGAAAAACTGTTTTTT. Translation: CASSQTGVRVEKLFF.

The CDR3 reads CASVGGLDYEQYF. The CDR3 coding sequence is TGTGCCAGCGTAGGCGGACTTGACTACGAGCAGTACTTC. The chain recombines TRBV2 with TRBJ2-7; maybe TRBD2 (5 bases). V shed 8 bases and J shed 3 bases, with 14 bases lying between them. Germline CDR1 and CDR2: SNHLY and FYNNEI. This CDR3 has 13 residues.

The V gene is TRBV20-1, the J gene TRBJ2-1, with 12 bases aligning to TRBD1. The length of the CDR3 is 16 residues. The V gene's germline CDR1 is DFQATT and CDR2 SNEGSKA (reference sequence). Unmatched junction bases numbered 11, after V lost 3 bases and J lost 8 bases. In DNA, the CDR3 is TGCAGTGCTAGTGCCTCGGGACAGGGGGCCCGTGATGAGCAGTTCTTC. This gives the protein CSASASGQGARDEQFF.

The CDR3 DNA is TGTGCCAGTAGCCGAGCGTACGATACGCAGTATTTT. Protein: CASSRAYDTQYF. The chain carries TRBV19 and TRBJ2-3; no definite D call. Germline lookup yields CDR1 LNHDA and CDR2 SQIVND (reference sequence). The CDR3 totals 12 residues. V lost 6 bases and J 6 bases, leaving 10 bases between the germline ends.

The rearrangement joins TRBV30 to TRBJ2-2; 8 bases fit TRBD1. This CDR3 is built from 13 residues. Germline loops: CDR1 GTSNPN, CDR2 SVGIG (reference sequence). The J segment lost 6 bases and the V segment lost 7 bases, leaving 7 bases of the junction unmatched. The CDR3: CASRRDRSGELFF. The DNA for the CDR3 is TGTGCCTCCCGCCGGGACAGGTCCGGGGAGCTGTTTTTT.

The chain combines TRBV30 with TRBJ1-2; 9 bases align to TRBD1. This CDR3 contains 14 residues. Germline CDR1 GTSNPN, CDR2 SVGIG (reference sequence). The trim removed 2 bases at V and 8 bases at J, leaving 9 bases unmatched. The CDR3 nucleotides are TGTGCCTGGAGTTGGGACAGGGCGGGGGGCGGCTACACCTTC. Translated, it gives CAWSWDRAGGGYTF.

The chain uses TRBV9 and TRBJ2-1; 13 positions match TRBD2. The V gene's germline CDR1 is SGDLS and CDR2 YYNGEE. The CDR3 sequence is 20 residues long. The V segment lost 0 bases and the J segment 0 bases; nucleotides outside the gene matches: 9. The CDR3 region is CASSVGLGLAGLSSYNEQFF. CDR3 nucleotides: TGTGCCAGCAGCGTAGGTCTGGGACTAGCGGGGCTTAGCTCCTACAATGAGCAGTTCTTC.

The sample holds one count of this clone. The rearrangement links TRBV9 to TRBJ1-2; TRBD1 is a possible D gene (6 bases). Germline CDR1 SGDLS, CDR2 YYNGEE. The CDR3 length is 14 residues. Trimming shortened V by 2 bases and J by 3 bases, and 11 bases separated the two germline ends. Here the CDR3 reads CASSVLGADYGYTF. DNA for the CDR3: TGTGCCAGCAGCGTTCTGGGGGCGGACTATGGCTACACCTTC. Full variable domain (outside the CDR3, taken from reference TRBV9 and TRBJ1-2): DSGVTQTPKHLITATGQRVTLRCSPRSGDLSVYWYQQSLDQGLQFLIQYYNGEERAKGNILERFSAQQFPDLHSELNLSSLELGDSALYFCASSVLGADYGYTFGSGTRLTVV.

The rearrangement uses TRBV5-1 and TRBJ2-1; a weak D match, TRBD2 (5 bases). This CDR3 is 12 amino acids long. Germline V gives CDR1 SGHRS, CDR2 YFSETQ. Between the trimmed V and J ends, which lost 4 bases and 9 bases, there was a span of 11 bases. The CDR3 here is CASSRPRGEQFF. In nucleotides, the CDR3 is TGCGCCAGCAGCAGACCCCGGGGTGAGCAGTTCTTC. The whole variable domain, filled in from reference TRBV5-1 and TRBJ2-1, reads KAGVTQTPRYLIKTRGQQVTLSCSPISGHRSVSWYQQTPGQGLQFLFEYFSETQRNKGNFPGRFSGRQFSNSRSEMNVSTLELGDSALYLCASSRPRGEQFFGPGTRLTVL.

J is TRBJ2-7 and V is TRBV19; D uncertain. CDR1 is LNHDA, CDR2 SQIVND, per germline (reference sequence). V lost 5 bases and J 4 bases, leaving 6 bases between the germline ends. The CDR3 has 11 amino acids. This CDR3 reads CASSSLYEQYF. The CDR3 bases are TGTGCCAGTAGTTCCCTATACGAGCAGTACTTC. The entire variable domain, with the rest obtained from reference TRBV19 and TRBJ2-7, is as follows: DGGITQSPKYLFRKEGQNVTLSCEQNLNHDAMYWYRQDPGQGLRLIYYSQIVNDFQKGDIAEGYSVSREKKESFPLTVTSAQKNPTAFYLCASSSLYEQYFGPGTRLTVT.

The chain links TRBV19 to TRBJ2-1; possible D gene TRBD1, 6 bases. The V end lost 2 bases, the J end lost 0 bases, and 11 bases lay between the germline ends. From germline, CDR1 is LNHDA and CDR2 SQIVND (reference sequence). The CDR3 contains 16 residues. The DNA for the CDR3 is TGTGCCAGTAGTATAACCCCGGACAGCTCCTACAATGAGCAGTTCTTC. It yields the protein CASSITPDSSYNEQFF. The variable domain in full, completed from reference TRBV19 and TRBJ2-1, reads DGGITQSPKYLFRKEGQNVTLSCEQNLNHDAMYWYRQDPGQGLRLIYYSQIVNDFQKGDIAEGYSVSREKKESFPLTVTSAQKNPTAFYLCASSITPDSSYNEQFFGPGTRLTVL.

The chain joins TRBV15 to TRBJ2-7; 11 bases align to TRBD2. From germline, CDR1 is LNHNV and CDR2 YYDKDF (reference sequence). This CDR3 is built from 14 residues. V was clipped by 6 bases and J by 3 bases; unmatched bases: 4. CDR3 sequence (DNA): TGTGCCACCAGGCTAGCGGGAGGTCGCTACGAGCAGTACTTC. As protein: CATRLAGGRYEQYF.

The chain employs TRBV7-9 and TRBJ2-3; D possibly corresponds to TRBD1 (6 bases). From germline, CDR1 is SEHNR and CDR2 FQNEAQ (reference sequence). This CDR3 spans 19 amino acids. Trimming took 0 bases from V and 0 from J, leaving 19 bases between them. CDR3 sequence (DNA): TGTGCCAGCAGCTTAGCCCGGAAAGGGGGTTTTCCTAGCACAGATACGCAGTATTTT. Residues: CASSLARKGGFPSTDTQYF.

The genes are TRBV6-5 and TRBJ1-1; the D gene is possibly TRBD1 (5 bases). CDR1 and CDR2 (germline): MNHEY, SVGAGI. The CDR3 extends over 12 amino acids. The V gene lost 7 bases and the J gene lost 5 bases, with 11 bases spanning the gap. The CDR3 loop reads CASTAGGTEAFF. The CDR3 DNA sequence: TGTGCCAGCACCGCGGGGGGGACTGAAGCTTTCTTT.

The genes are TRBV18 and TRBJ1-2; 8 bases line up with TRBD1. The CDR3 has 17 residues. Germline V gives CDR1 KGHSH, CDR2 LQKENI. V gave up 3 bases and J gave up 0 bases; unmatched junction bases: 9. The CDR3: CASSPLQGGTTNYGYTF. The CDR3 DNA reads TGTGCCAGCTCACCCCTACAGGGGGGTACTACTAACTATGGCTACACCTTC. The whole variable domain, remainder taken from reference TRBV18 and TRBJ1-2, is NAGVMQNPRHLVRRRGQEARLRCSPMKGHSHVYWYRQLPEEGLKFMVYLQKENIIDESGMPKERFSAEFPKEGPSILRIQQVVRGDSAAYFCASSPLQGGTTNYGYTFGSGTRLTVV.

V is TRBV5-4 and J is TRBJ1-2, with 10 bases fitting TRBD1. After removal of 4 bases from V and 3 bases from J, the junction contained 12 bases not matched to a gene. CDR1 and CDR2 (germline): SGHNT, YYREEE (reference sequence). The CDR3 runs 17 residues. CDR3 sequence reads: CASSNKGGGQGDYGYTF. In DNA, the CDR3 is TGTGCCAGCAGCAACAAAGGAGGCGGACAGGGGGACTATGGCTACACCTTC.

The chain recombines TRBV6-5 with TRBJ2-1, with TRBD2 matching over 12 bases. CDR3 size: 15 residues. Germline CDR1 MNHEY, CDR2 SVGAGI. Trimming took 4 bases from V and 8 from J; bases not matched to a gene: 6. The CDR3 protein is CASSSGLAGWYEQFF. The DNA of the CDR3 is TGTGCCAGCAGTTCCGGACTAGCGGGATGGTATGAGCAGTTCTTC.